This T cell receptor (beta chain) was sequenced for a study of blood T cell repertoires in COVID-19. Whole-study context: Acute and convalescent COVID-19 specimens originated in the United States, Italy and Spain.

Germline V gene lookup returns CDR1 SNHLY and CDR2 FYNNEI. V lost 8 bases to trimming and J lost 0 bases; unmatched junction nucleotides: 11. This CDR3 is 17 amino acids long. Measured with immunoSEQ multiplex PCR; TCRdb has only the in-frame clones, and not every one. The sample has approximately 280,000 clones; around 87% are singletons. Sequenced sample: PBMCs or T cells enriched from blood (not recorded which). This chain connects TRBV2 to TRBJ2-1, with 9 nucleotides matching TRBD2. The source is a woman under 30 with acute COVID-19. CDR3 DNA sequence: TGTGCCAGCGACTCGCACGTTAGCGGGAGCTCCTACAATGAGCAGTTCTTC. Translating gives CASDSHVSGSSYNEQFF.